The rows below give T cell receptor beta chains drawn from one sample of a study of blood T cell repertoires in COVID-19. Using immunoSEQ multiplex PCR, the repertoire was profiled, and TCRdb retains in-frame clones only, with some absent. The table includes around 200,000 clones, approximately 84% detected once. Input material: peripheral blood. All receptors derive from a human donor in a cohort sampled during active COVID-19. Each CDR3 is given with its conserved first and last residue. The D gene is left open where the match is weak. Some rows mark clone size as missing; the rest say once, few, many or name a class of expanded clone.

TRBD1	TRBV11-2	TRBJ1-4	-	CASSQNRGANEKLFF	TGTGCCAGCAGTCAAAACAGGGGGGCTAATGAAAAACTGTTTTTT
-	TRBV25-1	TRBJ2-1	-	CASRLYQEQFF	TGTGCCAGCAGACTTTATCAAGAGCAGTTCTTC
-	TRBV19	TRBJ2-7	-	CASSIDPWSPTYEQYF	TGTGCCAGTAGTATAGATCCGTGGAGCCCGACCTACGAGCAGTACTTC
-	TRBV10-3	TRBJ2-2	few	CAISPTSATRGTGELFF	TGTGCCATCAGCCCCACTTCCGCGACTAGGGGCACCGGGGAGCTGTTTTTT
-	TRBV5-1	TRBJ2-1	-	CASSPSGGSSYNEQFF	TGCGCCAGCAGCCCGAGTGGCGGGTCTTCCTACAATGAGCAGTTCTTC
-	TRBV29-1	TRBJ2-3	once	CSVLNQGRADTQYF	TGCAGCGTTCTCAACCAGGGGAGAGCAGATACGCAGTATTTT
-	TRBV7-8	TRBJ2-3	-	CASSPTTTGQTDTQYF	TGTGCCAGCAGCCCCACCACAACAGGTCAGACAGATACGCAGTATTTT
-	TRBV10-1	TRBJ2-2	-	CASSEHQFTGELFF	TGCGCCAGCAGTGAGCACCAGTTCACCGGGGAGCTGTTTTTT
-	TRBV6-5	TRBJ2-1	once	CASTRGAYNEQFF	TGTGCCAGCACCCGCGGCGCCTACAATGAGCAGTTCTTC
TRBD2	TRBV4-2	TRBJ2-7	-	CASSQEGGGSYEQYF	TGTGCCAGCAGCCAAGAGGGGGGGGGTTCCTACGAGCAGTACTTC
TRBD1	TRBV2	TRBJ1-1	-	CATTGQGRPEAFF	TGTGCCACCACGGGACAGGGTCGTCCTGAAGCTTTCTTT
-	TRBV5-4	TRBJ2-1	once	CASSLAGNEQFF	TGTGCCAGCAGCTTGGCGGGGAATGAGCAGTTCTTC
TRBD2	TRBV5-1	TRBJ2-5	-	CASSGGLAGETQYF	TGCGCCAGCAGCGGGGGACTAGCGGGAGAGACCCAGTACTTC
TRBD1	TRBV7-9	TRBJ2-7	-	CASTGGQVNYEQYF	TGTGCCAGCACAGGGGGACAGGTGAACTACGAGCAGTACTTC
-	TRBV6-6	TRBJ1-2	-	CASSYGPPTGYTF	TGTGCCAGCAGTTACGGGCCTCCAACGGGCTACACCTTC
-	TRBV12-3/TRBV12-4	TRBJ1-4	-	CASSFSREKLFF	TGTGCCAGCAGTTTCTCCCGGGAAAAACTGTTTTTT
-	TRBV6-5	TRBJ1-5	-	CASGRGLGSQPQHF	TGTGCCAGCGGGAGAGGGCTAGGGAGTCAGCCCCAGCATTTT
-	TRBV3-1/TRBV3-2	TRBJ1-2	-	CASSPWTEENGDGYTF	TGTGCCAGCAGCCCTTGGACGGAGGAAAATGGAGATGGCTACACCTTC
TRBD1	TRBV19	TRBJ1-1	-	CASSSRDRGRKNTEAFF	TGTGCCAGTAGTTCCCGGGACAGGGGCAGGAAGAACACTGAAGCTTTCTTT
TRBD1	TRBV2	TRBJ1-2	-	CASDRGQGYGYTF	TGTGCCAGCGACAGGGGGCAGGGCTATGGCTACACCTTC
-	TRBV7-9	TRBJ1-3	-	CASSPPNSGNTIYF	TGTGCCAGCAGCCCCCCCAACTCTGGAAACACCATATATTTT
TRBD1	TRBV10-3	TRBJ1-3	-	CATLYQGAHGNTIYF	TGTGCCACCCTTTACCAGGGGGCGCACGGAAACACCATATATTTT
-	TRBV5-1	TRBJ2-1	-	CASNTEAYNEQFF	TGCGCCAGCAACACGGAGGCCTACAATGAGCAGTTCTTC
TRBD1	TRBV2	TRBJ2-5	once	CASMGDRGEETQYF	TGTGCCAGCATGGGGGACAGGGGAGAAGAGACCCAGTACTTC
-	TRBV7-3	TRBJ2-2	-	CASSLRHKVPNTGELFF	TGTGCCAGCAGCTTACGACACAAAGTACCGAACACCGGGGAGCTGTTTTTT
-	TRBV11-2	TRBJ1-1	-	CASSPSGGINTEAFF	TGTGCCAGCAGCCCCTCCGGGGGAATAAACACTGAAGCTTTCTTT
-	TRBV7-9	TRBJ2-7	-	CASSPRVEGIYEQYF	TGTGCCAGCAGCCCTCGGGTAGAGGGAATCTACGAGCAGTACTTC
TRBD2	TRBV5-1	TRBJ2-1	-	CASSFSGGDYNEQFF	TGCGCCAGCAGCTTTAGCGGGGGGGATTACAATGAGCAGTTCTTC
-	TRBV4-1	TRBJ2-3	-	CASSQDAGASLDTQYF	TGCGCCAGCAGCCAAGACGCGGGGGCGTCGTTAGATACGCAGTATTTT
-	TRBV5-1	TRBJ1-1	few	CASSLQGNTEAFF	TGCGCCAGCAGCTTGCAGGGGAACACTGAAGCTTTCTTT
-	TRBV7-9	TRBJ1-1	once	CASSPSRGWGTEAFF	TGTGCCAGCAGCCCTAGTAGGGGCTGGGGCACTGAAGCTTTCTTT
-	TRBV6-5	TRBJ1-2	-	CASFGNMGVSYGYTF	TGTGCCAGCTTTGGAAATATGGGCGTCAGCTATGGCTACACCTTC
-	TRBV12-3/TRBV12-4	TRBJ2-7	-	CASSTGSYEQYF	TGTGCCAGCAGTACAGGTTCTTACGAGCAGTACTTC
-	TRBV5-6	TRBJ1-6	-	CASSLGTGNSPLHF	TGTGCCAGCAGCTTGGGGACGGGAAATTCACCCCTCCACTTT
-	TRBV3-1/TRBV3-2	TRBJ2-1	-	CASSQDPPSASYNEQFF	TGTGCCAGCAGCCAAGATCCTCCTAGTGCCTCCTACAATGAGCAGTTCTTC
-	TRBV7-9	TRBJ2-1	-	CASSLMGEGDEQFF	TGTGCCAGCAGCTTAATGGGCGAGGGAGATGAGCAGTTCTTC
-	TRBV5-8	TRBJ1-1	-	CASRPEGAHGNTEAFF	TGTGCCAGCCGACCGGAAGGGGCGCATGGGAACACTGAAGCTTTCTTT
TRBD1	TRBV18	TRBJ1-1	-	CASSPQIKQGATNTEAFF	TGTGCCAGCTCACCACAAATTAAGCAGGGGGCGACGAACACTGAAGCTTTCTTT
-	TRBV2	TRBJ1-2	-	CASSEWLGQGNGYTF	TGTGCCAGCAGTGAGTGGCTTGGCCAGGGGAACGGCTACACCTTC
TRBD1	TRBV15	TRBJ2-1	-	CATRVRAGGEQFF	TGTGCCACGAGGGTTCGGGCAGGGGGTGAGCAGTTCTTC
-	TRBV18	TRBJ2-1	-	CASSPRLSGAGAYNEQFF	TGTGCCAGCTCACCACGATTGTCTGGGGCAGGTGCCTACAATGAGCAGTTCTTC
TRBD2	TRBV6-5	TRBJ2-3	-	CACRGGPARDTQYF	TGTGCCTGCCGGGGGGGGCCGGCGAGGGATACGCAGTATTTT